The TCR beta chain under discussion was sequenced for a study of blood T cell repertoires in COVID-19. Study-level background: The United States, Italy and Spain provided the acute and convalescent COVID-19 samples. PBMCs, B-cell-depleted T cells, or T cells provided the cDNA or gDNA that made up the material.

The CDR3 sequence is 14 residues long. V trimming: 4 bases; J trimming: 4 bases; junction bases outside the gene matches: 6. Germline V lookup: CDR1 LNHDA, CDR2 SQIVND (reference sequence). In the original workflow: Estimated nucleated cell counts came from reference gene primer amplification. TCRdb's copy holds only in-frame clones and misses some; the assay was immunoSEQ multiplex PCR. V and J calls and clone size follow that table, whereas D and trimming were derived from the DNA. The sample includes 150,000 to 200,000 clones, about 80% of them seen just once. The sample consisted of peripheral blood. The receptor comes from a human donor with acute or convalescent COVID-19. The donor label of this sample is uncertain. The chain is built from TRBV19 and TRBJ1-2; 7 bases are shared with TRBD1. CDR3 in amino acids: CASSKGDRAYGYTF. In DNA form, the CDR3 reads TGTGCCAGTAGTAAAGGCGACAGGGCCTATGGCTACACCTTC.